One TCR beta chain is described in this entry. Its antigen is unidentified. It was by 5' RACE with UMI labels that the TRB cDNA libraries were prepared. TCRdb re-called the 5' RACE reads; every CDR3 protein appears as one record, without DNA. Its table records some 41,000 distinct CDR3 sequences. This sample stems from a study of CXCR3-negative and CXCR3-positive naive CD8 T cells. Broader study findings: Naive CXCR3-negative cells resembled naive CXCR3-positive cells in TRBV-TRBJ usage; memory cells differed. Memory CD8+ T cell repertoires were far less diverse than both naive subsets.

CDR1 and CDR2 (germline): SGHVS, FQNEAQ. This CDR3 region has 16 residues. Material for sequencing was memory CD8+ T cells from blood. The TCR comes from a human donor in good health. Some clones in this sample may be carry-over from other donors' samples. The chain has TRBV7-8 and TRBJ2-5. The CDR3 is CASSSKPSLDQETQYF.